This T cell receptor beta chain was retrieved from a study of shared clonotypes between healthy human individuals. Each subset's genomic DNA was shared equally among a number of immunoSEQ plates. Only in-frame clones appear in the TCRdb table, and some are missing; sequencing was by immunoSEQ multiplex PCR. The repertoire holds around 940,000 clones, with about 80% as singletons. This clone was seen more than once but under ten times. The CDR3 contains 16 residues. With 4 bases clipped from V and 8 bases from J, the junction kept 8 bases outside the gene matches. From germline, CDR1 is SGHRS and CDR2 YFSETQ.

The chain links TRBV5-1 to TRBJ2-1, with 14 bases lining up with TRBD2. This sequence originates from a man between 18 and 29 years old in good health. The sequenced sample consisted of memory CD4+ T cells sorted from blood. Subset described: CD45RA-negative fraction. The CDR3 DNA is TGCGCCAGCAGCCCCGGGACTAGCGGGGGACTCTATGAGCAGTTCTTC. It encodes CASSPGTSGGLYEQFF.